A single sample is the source of the 14 T cell receptor beta chains below, sequenced in a study of cytomegalovirus exposure and HLA in healthy donors. PCR involved 60 Vbeta and 13 Jbeta primers. The table came from immunoSEQ multiplex PCR; TCRdb's copy has only in-frame clones and leaves some out. This sample has 150,000 or so clones, with over 75% found just once. The sequenced sample was PBMCs. The receptors were sampled from a man aged 18-30 years in good health and CMV-seropositive.

V usage is TRBV5-1 and J usage is TRBJ2-1; weak D call: TRBD1 (5 bases). This CDR3 contains 14 residues. Trimming took off 0 bases at V and 6 bases at J, with 10 bases between the two ends. Germline CDR1 SGHRS, CDR2 YFSETQ. CDR3 sequence (DNA): TGCGCCAGCAGCTTGGAGGCAGGGTTCAATGAGCAGTTCTTC. Translated: CASSLEAGFNEQFF.

The V gene is TRBV19, the J gene TRBJ2-4; D gene unclear. This CDR3 is 18 amino acids long. The V gene's germline CDR1 is LNHDA and CDR2 SQIVND (reference sequence). The V and J ends lost 1 base and 0 bases respectively, with 16 bases between them. DNA of the CDR3: TGTGCCAGTAGTATAGGGCGAGCCCTAGTCGGAGCCAAAAACATTCAGTACTTC. This sequence encodes CASSIGRALVGAKNIQYF.

The chain links TRBV2 to TRBJ2-5, with TRBD2 matching over 10 bases. V trimming: 7 bases; J trimming: 5 bases; junction bases outside the gene matches: 13. The CDR3 has 16 residues. CDR1 is SNHLY, CDR2 FYNNEI, per germline. CDR3 amino acids: CASTLPTSGLEETQYF. The CDR3 nucleotides read TGTGCCAGCACCCTCCCGACTAGCGGGCTTGAGGAGACCCAGTACTTC.

The chain couples TRBV5-1 to TRBJ1-2; D is uncertain. The CDR3 length is 15 residues. Germline V gives CDR1 SGHRS, CDR2 YFSETQ. V lost 1 base and J lost 3, with 13 bases in between. As DNA, the CDR3 is TGCGCCAGCAGCTTGAGGAGGGAATCGGACTATGGCTACACCTTC. This encodes CASSLRRESDYGYTF.

The chain is built from TRBV27 and TRBJ2-5; TRBD2 might be the D (6 bases). Germline CDR1 and CDR2: MNHEY and SMNVEV (reference sequence). The CDR3 has 13 amino acids. Deletions cut 6 bases from V and 7 bases from J, with 15 bases between. CDR3 protein: CASSELWGGTQYF. CDR3 DNA: TGTGCCAGCAGCGAACTCTGGGGAGGGACCCAGTACTTC.

The rearrangement joins TRBV28 to TRBJ2-3, with 11 bases lining up with TRBD1. CDR1 is MDHEN, CDR2 SYDVKM, per germline. The CDR3 is made up of 15 amino acids. V was clipped by 6 bases and J by 5 bases; unmatched bases: 7. As DNA, the CDR3 is TGTGCCAGCAGGGACTGGGACAGGGGGGGAGATACGCAGTATTTT. Protein: CASRDWDRGGDTQYF.

The chain couples TRBV6-6 to TRBJ2-2, with 12 bases matching TRBD1. The CDR3 has 15 amino acids. V shed 7 bases and J 7 bases; nucleotides not matched to a gene: 7. CDR1 and CDR2 from the germline V gene are MNHNY and SVGAGI (reference sequence). The CDR3 is CASTKGQGADGELFF. In DNA form, the CDR3 reads TGTGCCAGCACAAAGGGACAGGGGGCGGACGGGGAGCTGTTTTTT.

The rearrangement uses TRBV2 and TRBJ2-3, with TRBD2 matching 9 bases. With 0 bases clipped from V and 1 base from J, the junction kept 8 bases outside the gene matches. The CDR3 consists of 18 residues. From germline, CDR1 is SNHLY and CDR2 FYNNEI. In DNA, the CDR3 is TGTGCCAGCAGTGAAGCCCCCCCTGCTAGCGGGGGCACAGATACGCAGTATTTT. Protein: CASSEAPPASGGTDTQYF.

J is TRBJ1-2 and V is TRBV6-5; D may be TRBD1 (5 bases). The germline V gene encodes CDR1 MNHEY and CDR2 SVGAGI. V was clipped by 7 bases and J by 4 bases, with 16 bases between them. The CDR3 covers 14 residues. CDR3 loop: CASTSPGGGYGYTF. In DNA form, the CDR3 reads TGTGCCAGCACTTCACCCGGGGGGGGCTATGGCTACACCTTC.

V is TRBV6-5 and J is TRBJ2-5, with D unresolved. The CDR3 covers 14 residues. Deletions cut 0 bases from V and 5 bases from J, with 10 bases between. Germline-derived CDR1 and CDR2 are MNHEY and SVGAGI. CDR3 nucleotides: TGTGCCAGCAGTTACTCCGAAGTCGGGGAGACCCAGTACTTC. Protein: CASSYSEVGETQYF.

V usage is TRBV25-1 and J usage is TRBJ2-1; the match to TRBD2 covers 9 bases. Unmatched junction bases numbered 12, after V lost 1 base and J lost 5 bases. The CDR3 runs to 18 residues. From germline, CDR1 is MGHDK and CDR2 SYGVNS. In DNA, the CDR3 is TGTGCCAGCAGTGAATTTAGGCGGGGGGGGCCCCGCAACAATGAGCAGTTCTTC. This gives the protein CASSEFRRGGPRNNEQFF.

This clone was seen only a few times. The V and J genes are TRBV19 and TRBJ1-1, with D perhaps matching TRBD1 (5 bases). The CDR3 runs to 15 residues. The ends were cut back, 7 bases at V and 7 bases at J, with 22 bases in the middle. Germline CDR1 LNHDA, CDR2 SQIVND (reference sequence). CDR3 bases: TGTGCCAGTATTACCCAACCCGGGACTCCCCTTGAAGCTTTCTTT. Translating gives CASITQPGTPLEAFF. The full variable domain, rest sourced from reference TRBV19 and TRBJ1-1, is DGGITQSPKYLFRKEGQNVTLSCEQNLNHDAMYWYRQDPGQGLRLIYYSQIVNDFQKGDIAEGYSVSREKKESFPLTVTSAQKNPTAFYLCASITQPGTPLEAFFGQGTRLTVV.

J is TRBJ2-3 and V is TRBV5-1; no reliable D call. CDR1 and CDR2 from the germline V gene are SGHRS and YFSETQ. The CDR3 contains 12 residues. The V and J ends lost 0 bases and 4 bases respectively, with 3 bases between them. The CDR3 spells CASSLGADTQYF. As DNA, the CDR3 is TGCGCCAGCAGCTTGGGAGCAGATACGCAGTATTTT.

The chain links TRBV5-6 to TRBJ2-5; 8 bases agree with TRBD1. The CDR3 is 14 residues long. Germline CDR1 SGHDT, CDR2 YYEEEE. Trimming at V came to 3 bases and at J to 7 bases, leaving 8 bases not matched to a gene. CDR3 amino acids: CASSSGQARGTQYF. The CDR3 DNA sequence: TGTGCCAGCAGCTCGGGACAGGCTAGGGGGACCCAGTACTTC. Complete variable domain (other parts from reference TRBV5-6 and TRBJ2-5): DAGVTQSPTHLIKTRGQQVTLRCSPKSGHDTVSWYQQALGQGPQFIFQYYEEEERQRGNFPDRFSGHQFPNYSSELNVNALLLGDSALYLCASSSGQARGTQYFGPGTRLLVL.